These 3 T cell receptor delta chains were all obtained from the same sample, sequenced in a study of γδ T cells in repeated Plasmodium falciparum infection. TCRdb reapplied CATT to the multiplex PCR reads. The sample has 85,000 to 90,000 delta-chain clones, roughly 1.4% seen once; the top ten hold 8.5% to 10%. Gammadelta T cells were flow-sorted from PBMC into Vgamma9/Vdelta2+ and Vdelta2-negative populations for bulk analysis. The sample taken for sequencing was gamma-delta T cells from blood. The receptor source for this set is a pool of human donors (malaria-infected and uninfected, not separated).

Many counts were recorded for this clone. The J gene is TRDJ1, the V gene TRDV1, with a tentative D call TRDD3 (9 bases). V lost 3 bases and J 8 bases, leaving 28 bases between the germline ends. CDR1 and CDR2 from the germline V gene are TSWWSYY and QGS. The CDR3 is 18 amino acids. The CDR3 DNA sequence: TGTGCTCTTGGGGACTCTTCCTACGACCCGTGCTGGGGGATCAAACTCATCTTT. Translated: CALGDSSYDPCWGIKLIF.

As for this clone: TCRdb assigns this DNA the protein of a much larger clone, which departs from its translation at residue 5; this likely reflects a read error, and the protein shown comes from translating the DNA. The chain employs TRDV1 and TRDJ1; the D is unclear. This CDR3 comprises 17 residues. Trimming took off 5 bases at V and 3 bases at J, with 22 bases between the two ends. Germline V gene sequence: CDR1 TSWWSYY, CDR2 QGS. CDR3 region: CALGKGTRSPSSDKLIF. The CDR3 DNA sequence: TGTGCTCTTGGGAAAGGAACAAGGAGCCCGTCCTCCGATAAACTCATCTTT.

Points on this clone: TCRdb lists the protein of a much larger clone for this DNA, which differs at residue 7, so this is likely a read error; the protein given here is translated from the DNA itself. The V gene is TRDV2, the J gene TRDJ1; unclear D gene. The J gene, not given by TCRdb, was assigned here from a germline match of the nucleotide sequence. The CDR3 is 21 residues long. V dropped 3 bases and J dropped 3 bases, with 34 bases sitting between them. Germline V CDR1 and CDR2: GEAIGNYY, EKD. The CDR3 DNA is TGTGCCTGTGACCCCCTCAGATCAGCACTAGCTCCGACTGAAGAAGCCGATAAACTCATCTTT. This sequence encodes CACDPLRSALAPTEEADKLIF.